This T cell receptor beta chain was captured by sequencing in a study of blood T cell repertoires in COVID-19. Overall study context: The United States, Italy and Spain provided the acute and convalescent COVID-19 samples.

Only in-frame clones appear in the TCRdb table, and some are missing; sequencing was by immunoSEQ multiplex PCR. The sample consists of a few hundred thousand clones, almost 90% of them appearing once. The V segment lost 5 bases and the J segment 10 bases; nucleotides outside the gene matches: 10. Looked up from germline, CDR1 is SGHTA and CDR2 is FQGNSA. CDR3 length equals 14 residues. The sequencing input was peripheral blood. The V gene is TRBV7-2, the J gene TRBJ2-1; 8 positions match TRBD2. The sequence came from a woman in her twenties or thirties with COVID-19, enrolled during active disease. The CDR3 region is CASSPRGTRREQFF. CDR3 DNA: TGTGCCAGCAGCCCCCGCGGGACTAGACGCGAGCAGTTCTTC.